This T cell receptor (beta chain) derives from a study of T cells in tuberculosis (dated by TCRdb to the late 2010s). For context, the study as a whole: In the study, CD1B tetramers and high-throughput TCR immunosequencing were combined to characterize T cells specific for the mycobacterial lipid antigen glucose monomycolate (GMM). In a South African clinical cohort, IGRA-negative adolescents, IGRA-positive adolescents with latent tuberculosis and adults with active tuberculosis were compared, with under 13 people in each group.

About this clone: Its recognized antigen is unknown. It has no much larger one-base neighbor in the sample; base qualities were not kept.

V is cut by 6 bases and J by 4 bases, and the space between the germline ends is 13 bases. Measured from the cysteine to the phenylalanine, the CDR3 is 13 residues long. CDR3 DNA only is kept here, 39 bases in frame from base 1. CDR1 and CDR2 (SGDLS, YYNGEE) derive from the germline V gene. Beyond this particular receptor, the publication reports: An accuracy of 87% (AUROC 0.85 to 0.9) was reached by a classifier using the diverse GMM-specific repertoire, compared with 70% to 75% accuracy when GEM motif frequencies were used. The smaller NN-distances in active tuberculosis patients were driven in part by shorter CDR3-alpha lengths, while the difference seen for TCR-beta was not statistically significant. Active tuberculosis TCR-alpha repertoires showed smaller mean NN-distances to GMM-specific TCRs than IGRA-negative controls, suggesting clonal expansion of these TCRs. Clinical samples were selected based on the availability of cryopreserved specimens, with adults included as active tuberculosis cases and adolescents included as controls.

At study entry, adolescents were screened for latent tuberculosis infection by tuberculin skin test and QuantiFERON-TB GOLD In-Tube IGRA. Unsorted cryopreserved PBMC were immunosequenced, covering on average roughly 98,000 T cells per clinical donor. Eleven high schools in the Worcester region of the Western Cape, South Africa, served as enrollment sites for adolescents aged 12 to 18 years. Some 10 M. tuberculosis-infected and around 10 uninfected adolescents were selected with matching for age and sex. PBMC from adolescents were isolated by density centrifugation from freshly drawn heparinized blood and were then cryopreserved. The immunoSEQ multiplex PCR assay was used to generate TCR libraries, with TCR-beta and/or TCR-alpha/delta assays applied to each sample. The Illumina high-throughput platform was used to sequence the amplified TCR libraries. The authors' analysis ran thus. Clustering and dimensionality reduction were performed using pairwise TCRdist distances among GMM-specific receptors from ex vivo sorted or in vitro expanded T cells. Each clinical repertoire was assigned a mean NN-distance score, defined as the average TCRdist to the nearest 10% of tetramer-positive reference sequences. GEM TCR motif frequency was calculated as the fraction of unique TCRs that matched known GEM sequences in V/J usage and CDR3 length. Linear discriminant analysis with leave-one-out cross-validation, implemented in scikit-learn, was used to classify active tuberculosis. TCRdb took this table from immuneACCESS and kept in-frame rearrangements with V and J called. Such tables lack part of the clones; where checked against another copy, unresolved V genes explain under half of the gap, and the rest is unexplained. V and J calls and clone size follow that table, whereas D and trimming were derived from the DNA. Counted in this sample were approximately 31,000 clones; 95% to 96% of them appeared once. The top ten clones comprise roughly 2.5% of the sample.

The V and J genes are TRBV9 and TRBJ1-1; the D gene cannot be resolved reliably. The origin of this receptor is a donor between 10 and 35 years old with latent tuberculosis or without tuberculosis infection. The sample taken for sequencing was PBMCs. In nucleotides, the sequence is TGTGCCAGCACCGCCGGTGCGGGCACTGAAGCTTTCTTT. Its protein reads: CASTAGAGTEAFF.